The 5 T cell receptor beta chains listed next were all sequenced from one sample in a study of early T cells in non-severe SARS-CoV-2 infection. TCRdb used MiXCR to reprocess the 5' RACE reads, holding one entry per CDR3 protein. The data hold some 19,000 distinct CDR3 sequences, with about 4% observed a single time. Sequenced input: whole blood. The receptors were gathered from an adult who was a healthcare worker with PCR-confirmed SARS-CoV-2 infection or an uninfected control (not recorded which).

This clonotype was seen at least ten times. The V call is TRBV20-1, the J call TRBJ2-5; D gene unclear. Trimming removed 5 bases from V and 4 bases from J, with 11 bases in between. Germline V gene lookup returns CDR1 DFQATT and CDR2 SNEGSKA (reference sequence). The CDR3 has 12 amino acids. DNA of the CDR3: TGCAGTGCTGTCCCGACGGGAGAGACCCAGTACTTC. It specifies CSAVPTGETQYF.

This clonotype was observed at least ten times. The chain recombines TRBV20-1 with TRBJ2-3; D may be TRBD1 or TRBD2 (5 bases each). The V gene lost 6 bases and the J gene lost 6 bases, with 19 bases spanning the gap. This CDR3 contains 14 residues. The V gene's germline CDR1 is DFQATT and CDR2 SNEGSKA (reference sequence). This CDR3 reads CSAGSAPEGDTQYF. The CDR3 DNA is TGCAGTGCCGGAAGCGCTCCCGAGGGGGATACGCAGTATTTT.

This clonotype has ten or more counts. The CDR3 region has the DNA TGTGCCAGCAGCCTGAGGGCAGGGTATGATGAAAAACTGTTTTTT. Translation: CASSLRAGYDEKLFF. The chain has TRBV5-6 and TRBJ1-4; tentatively, D is TRBD1 (5 bases). The V and J ends lost 4 bases and 6 bases respectively, with 16 bases between them. This CDR3 has 15 amino acids. Germline V gene data show CDR1 as SGHDT and CDR2 as YYEEEE.

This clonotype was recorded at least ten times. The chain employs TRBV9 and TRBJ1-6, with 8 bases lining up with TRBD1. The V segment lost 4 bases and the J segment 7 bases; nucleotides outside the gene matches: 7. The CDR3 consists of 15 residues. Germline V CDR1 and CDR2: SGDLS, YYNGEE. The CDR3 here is CASSPPTGENSPLHF. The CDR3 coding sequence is TGTGCCAGCAGCCCCCCGACAGGGGAGAATTCACCCCTCCACTTT.

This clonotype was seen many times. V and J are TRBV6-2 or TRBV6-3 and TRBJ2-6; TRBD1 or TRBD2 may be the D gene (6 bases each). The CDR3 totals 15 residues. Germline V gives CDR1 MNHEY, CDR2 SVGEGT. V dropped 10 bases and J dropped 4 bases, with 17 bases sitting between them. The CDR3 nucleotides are TGTGCCACCGACCATAGGGGGGAGGGGGCCAACGTCCTGACTTTC. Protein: CATDHRGEGANVLTF.